The rows below give T cell receptor beta chains drawn from one sample of a study of monozygotic twins with inflammatory bowel disease. TCRdb reprocessed the 5' RACE reads and stores each CDR3 protein as one record, lacking DNA. This repertoire includes more than 300,000 distinct CDR3 sequences. Sequenced: blood. These receptors came from a human donor with ulcerative colitis or Crohn's disease, or a healthy co-twin of an affected twin (not recorded which). The CDR3 runs from the conserved cysteine through the conserved F or W. Fields, in order: CDR3 protein, J gene, V gene.

CDR3 protein: CASSYHRRGGSKETQYF; J gene: TRBJ2-5; V gene: TRBV6-5
CDR3 protein: CASSSLRDVGVWGYTF; J gene: TRBJ1-2; V gene: TRBV6-1
CDR3 protein: CASSPRDIPGNTIYF; J gene: TRBJ1-3; V gene: TRBV9
CDR3 protein: CASSPKRESSFNEQFF; J gene: TRBJ2-1; V gene: TRBV28
CDR3 protein: CASSLGQLLEQFF; J gene: TRBJ2-1; V gene: TRBV7-2
CDR3 protein: CASSLDVGGGQPQHF; J gene: TRBJ1-5; V gene: TRBV5-1
CDR3 protein: CASSQTAGGREYEQFF; J gene: TRBJ2-1; V gene: TRBV14
CDR3 protein: CASSFRPDTQYF; J gene: TRBJ2-3; V gene: TRBV12-3/TRBV12-4
CDR3 protein: CSALGGFAYEQYF; J gene: TRBJ2-7; V gene: TRBV20-1
CDR3 protein: CASSLSGQQGSPLHF; J gene: TRBJ1-6; V gene: TRBV7-2
CDR3 protein: CASSQAGGNTIYF; J gene: TRBJ1-3; V gene: TRBV3-1
CDR3 protein: CASSSGPVETQYF; J gene: TRBJ2-5; V gene: TRBV7-3
CDR3 protein: CASSFGGISYEQYF; J gene: TRBJ2-7; V gene: TRBV28
CDR3 protein: CASSEVPSRLVDTQYF; J gene: TRBJ2-3; V gene: TRBV9
CDR3 protein: CASSPGTIGDQPQHF; J gene: TRBJ1-5; V gene: TRBV28
CDR3 protein: CASRGRDRGMDTQYF; J gene: TRBJ2-3; V gene: TRBV6-1
CDR3 protein: CASSLSGGRAFF; J gene: TRBJ1-1; V gene: TRBV7-3
CDR3 protein: CASSYGGHEQFF; J gene: TRBJ2-1; V gene: TRBV11-2
CDR3 protein: CSVVTGDQPQHF; J gene: TRBJ1-5; V gene: TRBV29-1
CDR3 protein: CASSLLQASLAKNIQYF; J gene: TRBJ2-4; V gene: TRBV5-6
CDR3 protein: CASPLDRGHVNTEAFF; J gene: TRBJ1-1; V gene: TRBV6-1
CDR3 protein: CASSLARGPQETQYF; J gene: TRBJ2-5; V gene: TRBV7-2
CDR3 protein: CASRSSGNTGELFF; J gene: TRBJ2-2; V gene: TRBV25-1
CDR3 protein: CASSLGWTRVTDTQYF; J gene: TRBJ2-3; V gene: TRBV11-2